This entry features one T cell receptor beta chain sequence. Its matching antigen is unknown. The PCR had 60 Vbeta and 13 Jbeta primers. Assay: immunoSEQ multiplex PCR; the TCRdb copy retains only in-frame clones and omits some. The sample includes about 160,000 clones, approximately 88% seen only once; the top ten take about 1.4%. This record comes from a study of cytomegalovirus exposure and HLA in healthy donors. Findings and caveats of the study: Analysis performed later found 16,951 TCR beta sequences associated with HLA alleles at 0.05 false discovery rate.

This CDR3 comprises 13 residues. The germline V gene encodes CDR1 SEHNR and CDR2 FQNEAQ (reference sequence). The V and J ends lost 1 base and 6 bases, in that order; junction bases with no gene match: 2. The J gene is TRBJ1-2, the V gene TRBV7-9; 7 nucleotides line up with TRBD1. Specimen: PBMCs. The source is a woman aged 18-29 years in good health and CMV-seronegative. The CDR3 here is CASSLGTGDGYTF. CDR3 in DNA: TGTGCCAGCAGCTTAGGGACAGGAGATGGCTACACCTTC.